The next 29 T cell receptor beta chains were all read from a single sample in a study of CD8+CD57+ T cells in acquired aplastic anemia. It was genomic DNA that served as the template for profiling TCR beta VDJ and CDR3. TCRdb called the reads again in MiXCR, with one record for every CDR3 protein. This table has 300,000 or so distinct CDR3 sequences, roughly 61% appearing once. Patients chosen for sequencing had CD8+CD57+ cells that had expanded, as shown by flow cytometry. The specimen sequenced was sorted CD4+, CD8+, or CD8+CD57+ T cells (not recorded which) from PBMCs. The receptors here all came from a human donor with aplastic anemia.

Many counts were recorded for this clonotype. J is TRBJ2-4 and V is TRBV9, with D hard to call. Germline V gives CDR1 SGDLS, CDR2 YYNGEE. The CDR3 is 14 amino acids. Trimming took off 0 bases at V and 5 bases at J, with 9 bases between the two ends. The CDR3 nucleotides are TGTGCCAGCAGCGTAGGAGGACGGGAAAACATTCAGTACTTC. It codes for CASSVGGRENIQYF.

There are a few counts of this clonotype. J is TRBJ2-7 and V is TRBV24-1, with 8 bases identical to TRBD2. CDR3 length equals 14 residues. CDR1 KGHDR and CDR2 SFDVKD come from the germline V gene. The V gene end was trimmed by 6 bases and the J gene end by 4 bases; junction bases not matched to a gene: 7. CDR3 in amino acids: CATSLSGSGYEQYF. CDR3 in DNA: TGTGCCACCAGTCTCAGCGGGAGTGGTTACGAGCAGTACTTC.

The sample holds many counts of this clonotype. CDR3 sequence: CASSRQGVSNEKLFF. In nucleotides, the CDR3 is TGCGCCAGCAGCCGGCAGGGGGTTTCGAATGAAAAACTGTTTTTT. The V gene is TRBV5-1, the J gene TRBJ1-4; TRBD1 matches at 7 bases. J lost 5 bases, V lost 4 bases, and 8 bases had no gene match. This CDR3 is built from 15 residues. Per germline, CDR1 SGHRS and CDR2 YFSETQ.

The sample holds many counts of this clonotype. V usage is TRBV5-6 and J usage is TRBJ2-7; D ambiguous. Germline V gene data show CDR1 as SGHDT and CDR2 as YYEEEE. The CDR3 runs to 15 residues. V lost 3 bases, J lost 4 bases, and 17 bases lay in between. The CDR3 is CASSWTDQDWYEQYF. DNA for the CDR3: TGTGCCAGCAGCTGGACCGACCAAGATTGGTACGAGCAGTACTTC.

This clonotype was seen ten or more times. The rearrangement joins TRBV6-1 to TRBJ2-7; TRBD1 matches 9 bases. Trimming cost V 0 bases and J 3 bases; bases outside gene matches: 9. Germline CDR1 reads MNHNS; CDR2 reads SASEGT. This CDR3 spans 17 amino acids. The CDR3 is CASSEALAGTGSYEQYF. The CDR3 DNA follows: TGTGCCAGCAGTGAAGCCCTGGCCGGGACAGGGAGCTACGAGCAGTACTTC.

This clonotype was counted a single time. CDR3 bases: TGTGCCAGCAGTTTGTCAGCGGGAGAACGCGAGACCCAGTACTTC. It translates to CASSLSAGERETQYF. The V and J genes are TRBV12-3 or TRBV12-4 and TRBJ2-5; TRBD2 matches 8 bases. The CDR3 sequence is 15 residues long. Trimming took 3 bases from V and 5 from J; bases not matched to a gene: 8.

The table lists this clonotype with many counts. CDR3 amino acids: CASRQGTSSLYEQYF. CDR3 DNA: TGTGCCAGCAGACAGGGGACTAGCAGCCTCTACGAGCAGTACTTC. The chain couples TRBV6-5 to TRBJ2-7, with 9 bases matching TRBD2. Trimming removed 6 bases from V and 3 bases from J; junction bases left unmatched: 9. The CDR3 loop spans 15 amino acids. Germline CDR1 and CDR2: MNHEY and SVGAGI.

The chain is built from TRBV5-1 and TRBJ2-7, with 8 bases fitting TRBD2. Germline trimming cut 0 bases from V and 5 bases from J; bases unmatched to any gene: 7. The germline CDR1 and CDR2 sequences are SGHRS and YFSETQ. The CDR3 has 15 residues. CDR3 amino acids: CASSLAQRETNEQYF. The CDR3 DNA sequence: TGCGCCAGCAGCTTGGCCCAGCGGGAGACCAACGAGCAGTACTTC.

This chain links TRBV7-3 with TRBJ1-2, with D maybe TRBD1 (5 bases). Trimming removed 2 bases at V and 7 bases at J, with 17 bases between. CDR1 is SGHTA, CDR2 FQGTGA, per germline. This CDR3 has 15 amino acids. The DNA for the CDR3 is TGTGCCAGCAGCTTAGGTTGGTCTCAAAGGGGTGGCTACACCTTC. Translation gives CASSLGWSQRGGYTF.

This chain links TRBV10-3 with TRBJ2-3; the match to TRBD2 covers 10 bases. This CDR3 contains 16 residues. CDR1 ENHRY and CDR2 SYGVKD come from the germline V gene. The V segment lost 3 bases and the J segment 2 bases; nucleotides outside the gene matches: 5. The CDR3 region has the DNA TGTGCCATCAGTGAAAGGACTAGCGGTTACACAGATACGCAGTATTTT. Translated: CAISERTSGYTDTQYF.

The chain couples TRBV25-1 to TRBJ2-1; the match to TRBD1 covers 9 bases. Germline V gene data show CDR1 as MGHDK and CDR2 as SYGVNS. The junction had 9 bases not matched to a gene; V was cut back by 4 bases and J by 14 bases. The CDR3 consists of 13 residues. The chain's CDR3 is CASSALTGGHEFF. Here the CDR3 DNA reads TGTGCCAGCAGTGCCCTGACAGGGGGTCACGAGTTCTTC.

V and J are TRBV7-3 and TRBJ2-3, with D tentatively TRBD2 (6 bases). Germline V CDR1 and CDR2: SGHTA, FQGTGA. With 6 bases removed from V and 1 base from J, the gap between germline ends came to 11 bases. The CDR3 length is 14 residues. Here the CDR3 DNA reads TGTGCCAGCAGTCGGGGAGGTGGCACAGATACGCAGTATTTT. Its protein is CASSRGGGTDTQYF.

This clonotype was detected ten times or more. The gene calls are TRBV5-4 and TRBJ2-1; D is tentatively TRBD1 or TRBD2 (7 bases each). This CDR3 has 16 amino acids. The V gene's germline CDR1 is SGHNT and CDR2 YYREEE (reference sequence). Trimming removed 0 bases at V and 5 bases at J, with 15 bases between. As DNA, the CDR3 is TGTGCCAGCAGCTTGGGGGGCAGGGGGGGCAACAATGAGCAGTTCTTC. Residues: CASSLGGRGGNNEQFF.

With regard to this clonotype: At one end the junction does not follow the germline gene, possibly because of a read error. The J gene is TRBJ2-7, the V gene TRBV20-1, with 7 bases fitting TRBD2. Germline lookup yields CDR1 DFQATT and CDR2 SNEGSKA (reference sequence). The CDR3 is 13 amino acids. CDR3 amino acids: CSAPGLRSFEQYF. CDR3 nucleotides: TGCAGTGCCCCGGGACTACGCTCCTTCGAGCAGTACTTC.

In this sample, this clonotype turned up many times. V gene TRBV11-3 combines with J gene TRBJ2-3; unclear D gene. V was clipped by 0 bases and J by 7 bases, with 5 bases between them. Looked up from germline, CDR1 is SGHNT and CDR2 is YENEEA. The CDR3 has 12 residues. CDR3 sequence: CASSLEGYTQYF. DNA for the CDR3: TGTGCCAGCAGCTTAGAGGGCTATACGCAGTATTTT.

This clonotype was counted between two and nine times. The chain joins TRBV7-2 to TRBJ2-7; 10 bases align to TRBD2. V lost 7 bases to trimming and J lost 6 bases; unmatched junction nucleotides: 9. This CDR3 is 14 amino acids long. Germline values: CDR1 SGHTA, CDR2 FQGNSA. CDR3 coding DNA: TGTGCCAGCAAGGAAAGGCTAGCGGGAGTCGAGCAGTACTTC. Protein product: CASKERLAGVEQYF.

This clonotype was detected only once. The CDR3 loop reads CRYDKAPYF. Here the CDR3 DNA reads TGCAGATACGACAAGGCCCCGTACTTC. The rearrangement uses TRBV29-1 and TRBJ2-5; D not resolved. The CDR3 is 9 residues long. Germline-derived CDR1 and CDR2 are SQVTM and ANQGSEA.

The chain recombines TRBV7-3 with TRBJ2-7; 8 bases line up with TRBD2. The CDR3 runs 15 residues. Germline values: CDR1 SGHTA, CDR2 FQGTGA. Losses at the gene ends were 5 bases for V and 3 bases for J; bases not matched to a gene: 9. This CDR3 is CASSIGTSLVYEQYF. The CDR3 DNA reads as TGTGCCAGCAGCATCGGGACTAGTCTCGTCTACGAGCAGTACTTC.

The chain combines TRBV20-1 with TRBJ2-5; 9 bases are shared with TRBD1. In germline, CDR1 is DFQATT, CDR2 SNEGSKA (reference sequence). The CDR3 loop spans 13 amino acids. V was clipped by 3 bases and J by 5 bases; unmatched bases: 4. The CDR3 here is CSARTGGTETQYF. CDR3 sequence (DNA): TGCAGTGCTAGGACAGGGGGTACGGAGACCCAGTACTTC.

The chain links TRBV24-1 to TRBJ2-1; D remains ambiguous. Germline CDR1 reads KGHDR; CDR2 reads SFDVKD. The V gene lost 2 bases and the J gene lost 6 bases, with 7 bases spanning the gap. The length of the CDR3 is 13 residues. Here the CDR3 DNA reads TGTGCCACCAGTGATTCGAACGGCAATGAGCAGTTCTTC. The encoded protein is CATSDSNGNEQFF.

The chain uses TRBV7-2 and TRBJ1-6; D remains ambiguous. The V end was cut by 6 bases, the J end by 0 bases, with 12 bases between. This CDR3 comprises 16 residues. Germline lookup yields CDR1 SGHTA and CDR2 FQGNSA. The CDR3 DNA reads TGTGCCAGCAGGTCCTTTCCGGGCTCCTATAATTCACCCCTCCACTTT. This sequence encodes CASRSFPGSYNSPLHF.

This clonotype showed up just once. V is TRBV5-1 and J is TRBJ2-2; D is possibly TRBD2 (5 bases). CDR1 SGHRS and CDR2 YFSETQ come from the germline V gene. The ends were cut back, 0 bases at V and 4 bases at J, with 16 bases in the middle. This CDR3 spans 17 amino acids. This CDR3 is CASSLGTRAEFTGELFF. In nucleotides, the CDR3 is TGCGCCAGCAGCTTGGGCACGCGGGCAGAATTCACCGGGGAGCTGTTTTTT.

This clonotype was recorded at least ten times. The chain employs TRBV7-3 and TRBJ2-1; possibly TRBD1 for D (6 bases). The germline gives CDR1 SGHTA, CDR2 FQGTGA. The V and J ends lost 2 bases and 9 bases respectively, with 14 bases between them. CDR3 size: 14 residues. The CDR3 reads CASSLGTFLSEQFF. The CDR3 DNA follows: TGTGCCAGCAGCTTAGGGACATTCCTCTCTGAGCAGTTCTTC.

This clonotype was recorded a few times. V and J are TRBV5-6 and TRBJ2-6; 7 bases are shared with TRBD1. V lost 3 bases to trimming and J lost 7 bases; unmatched junction nucleotides: 10. Germline CDR1 is SGHDT and CDR2 is YYEEEE. This CDR3 has 16 amino acids. In DNA, the CDR3 is TGTGCCAGCAGCTCGGCAGGGACAGCAGATGCCAACGTCCTGACTTTC. Amino acid sequence: CASSSAGTADANVLTF.

The chain uses TRBV13 and TRBJ2-7; 11 bases match TRBD1. CDR1 is PRHDT and CDR2 is FYEKMQ in the germline V gene (reference sequence). J gave up 3 bases and V 10 bases, and 5 bases lay outside the gene matches. CDR3 length: 13 amino acids. In nucleotides, the CDR3 is TGTGCCACCGGAGGGACAGGGGGCTACGAGCAGTACTTC. Its translation is CATGGTGGYEQYF.

The rearrangement links TRBV12-3 or TRBV12-4 to TRBJ1-1; TRBD1 might be the D (6 bases). The V end lost 8 bases, the J end lost 1 base, and 17 bases lay between the germline ends. The CDR3 has 15 amino acids. CDR3 residues: CASSGVAGANTEAFF. CDR3 nucleotides: TGTGCCAGCTCCGGAGTGGCAGGGGCGAACACTGAAGCTTTCTTT.

This clonotype appeared once. This rearrangement joins TRBV2 to TRBJ2-5; no definite D call. V was pared by 6 bases and J by 6 bases, with 17 bases between. The CDR3 runs to 14 residues. CDR1 SNHLY and CDR2 FYNNEI come from the germline V gene. The CDR3 loop reads CASSLDSADQTQYF. For the CDR3, the DNA is TGTGCCAGCAGCTTGGATTCAGCAGACCAGACCCAGTACTTC.

This sequence joins TRBV7-8 and TRBJ2-5, with D tentatively TRBD1 (7 bases). Trimming cost V 0 bases and J 9 bases, with 26 bases left between them. The CDR3 extends over 18 amino acids. Per germline, CDR1 SGHVS and CDR2 FQNEAQ. The CDR3 nucleotides are TGTGCCAGCAGCTTAGCTGACAGGGCGCGGGATAGCAATCAGCCCCAGTACTTC. Encoded protein: CASSLADRARDSNQPQYF.

The chain couples TRBV7-2 to TRBJ2-6; D gene uncertain. The CDR3 spans 18 residues. V was clipped by 1 base and J by 0 bases, with 13 bases between them. Germline CDR1 reads SGHTA; CDR2 reads FQGNSA. The CDR3 DNA is TGTGCCAGCAGCTTAGACGGACGGGCCAGCTCTGGGGCCAACGTCCTGACTTTC. It yields the protein CASSLDGRASSGANVLTF.